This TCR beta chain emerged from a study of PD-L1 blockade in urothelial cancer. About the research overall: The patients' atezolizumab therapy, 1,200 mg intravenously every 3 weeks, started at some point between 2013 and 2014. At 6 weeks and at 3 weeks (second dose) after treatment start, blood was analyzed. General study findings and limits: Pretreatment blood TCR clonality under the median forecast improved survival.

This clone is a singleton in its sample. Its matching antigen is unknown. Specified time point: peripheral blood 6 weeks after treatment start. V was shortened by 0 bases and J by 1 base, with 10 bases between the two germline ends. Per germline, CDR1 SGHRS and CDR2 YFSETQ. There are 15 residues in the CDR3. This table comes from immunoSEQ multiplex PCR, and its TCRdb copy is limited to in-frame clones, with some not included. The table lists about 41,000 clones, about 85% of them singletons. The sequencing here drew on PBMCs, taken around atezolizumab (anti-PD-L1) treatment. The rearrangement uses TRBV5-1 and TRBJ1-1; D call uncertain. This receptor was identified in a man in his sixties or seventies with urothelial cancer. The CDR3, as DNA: TGCGCCAGCAGCTTGGATGGGCAGCAGAACACTGAAGCTTTCTTT. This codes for CASSLDGQQNTEAFF.